The 3 T cell receptor beta chains given below trace back to one sample, sequenced in a study of blood T cell repertoires in COVID-19. Using immunoSEQ multiplex PCR, the repertoire was profiled, and TCRdb retains in-frame clones only, with some absent. The repertoire holds around 50,000 clones, with approximately 86% as singletons. The specimen sequenced was peripheral blood. Receptor source: a woman of 80 years or more with acute or convalescent COVID-19.

This sequence joins TRBV3-1 (or the pseudogene TRBV3-2) and TRBJ1-2; 8 bases match TRBD1. Germline CDR1 and CDR2: LGHDT and YNNKEL (reference sequence). Trimming at V came to 2 bases and at J to 7 bases, leaving 6 bases not matched to a gene. CDR3 length equals 14 residues. The DNA for the CDR3 is TGTGCCAGCAGCCAAAGGACAGGGTTAAGTGGCTACACCTTC. Translated: CASSQRTGLSGYTF.

The chain couples TRBV7-2 to TRBJ1-2; D remains unclear. CDR1 and CDR2 (germline): SGHTA, FQGNSA. This CDR3 region has 11 residues. Deletions cut 4 bases from V and 7 bases from J, with 7 bases between. CDR3 nucleotide sequence: TGTGCCAGCAGCTCCCGGAGTGGCTACACCTTC. Translating it yields CASSSRSGYTF.

The gene calls are TRBV28 and TRBJ2-5, with 7 positions matching TRBD2. This CDR3 has 16 amino acids. Germline CDR1 MDHEN, CDR2 SYDVKM. V shed 5 bases and J 3 bases; nucleotides not matched to a gene: 12. The CDR3 DNA is TGTGCCAGCAGTGCTTCGCGGGGGAATATCAAAGAGACCCAGTACTTC. This sequence encodes CASSASRGNIKETQYF. Combining the CDR3 with reference TRBV28 and TRBJ2-5 gives the whole variable domain DVKVTQSSRYLVKRTGEKVFLECVQDMDHENMFWYRQDPGLGLRLIYFSYDVKMKEKGDIPEGYSVSREKKERFSLILESASTNQTSMYLCASSASRGNIKETQYFGPGTRLLVL.